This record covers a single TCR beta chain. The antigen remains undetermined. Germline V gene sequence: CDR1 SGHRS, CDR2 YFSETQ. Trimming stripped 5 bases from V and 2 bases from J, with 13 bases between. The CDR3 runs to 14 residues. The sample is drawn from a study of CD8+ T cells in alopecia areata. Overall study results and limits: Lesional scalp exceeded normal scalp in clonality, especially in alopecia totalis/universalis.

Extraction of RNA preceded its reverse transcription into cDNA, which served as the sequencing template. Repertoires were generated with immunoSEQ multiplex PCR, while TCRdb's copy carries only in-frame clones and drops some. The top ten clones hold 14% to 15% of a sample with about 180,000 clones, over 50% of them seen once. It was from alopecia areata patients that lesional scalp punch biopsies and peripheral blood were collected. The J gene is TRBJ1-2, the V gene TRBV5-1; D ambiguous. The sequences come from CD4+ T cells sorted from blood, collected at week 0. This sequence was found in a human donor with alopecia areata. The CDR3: CASRPTDGNYGYTF. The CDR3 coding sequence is TGCGCCAGCAGACCGACGGACGGAAACTATGGCTACACCTTC. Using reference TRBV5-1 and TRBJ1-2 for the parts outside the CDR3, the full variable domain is KAGVTQTPRYLIKTRGQQVTLSCSPISGHRSVSWYQQTPGQGLQFLFEYFSETQRNKGNFPGRFSGRQFSNSRSEMNVSTLELGDSALYLCASRPTDGNYGYTFGSGTRLTVV.